This paragraph covers one TCR beta chain sequence. The PCR contained 60 Vbeta and 13 Jbeta primers. Assay: immunoSEQ multiplex PCR; the TCRdb copy retains only in-frame clones and omits some. The table records around 62,000 clones, roughly 80% of them present only once. The sample originates from a study of cytomegalovirus exposure and HLA in healthy donors. The ends were cut back, 8 bases at V and 6 bases at J, with 16 bases in the middle. In germline, CDR1 is SGHVS, CDR2 FNYEAQ. The CDR3 is 13 residues long. The sequencing sample was made of PBMCs. V gene TRBV7-6 combines with J gene TRBJ1-2; TRBD1 might be the D (5 bases). This TCR came from a male donor in good health and CMV-seropositive. CDR3 sequence reads: CASSDGGINGYTF. In DNA form, the CDR3 reads TGTGCCAGCTCTGACGGGGGGATTAATGGCTACACCTTC.